What follows are 17 T cell receptor beta chains derived from one specimen sequenced in a study of shared clonotypes between healthy human individuals. Using immunoSEQ multiplex PCR, the repertoire was profiled, and TCRdb retains in-frame clones only, with some absent. There are 2 million or so clones in the sample; over 85% occur only once, and 0.85% to 1.3% lies in the top ten. Positively selected for CCR7, the CD45RO-negative cells used as naive CD8 cells excluded terminally differentiated effector memory CD45RA+ cells. Sequences were obtained from naive CD8+ T cells sorted from blood. All receptors derive from a man between 18 and 29 years old in good health.

The J gene is TRBJ2-1, the V gene TRBV27; D perhaps matches TRBD2 (6 bases). This CDR3 spans 16 amino acids. V was shortened by 5 bases and J by 1 base, with 15 bases between the two germline ends. CDR1 and CDR2 from the germline V gene are MNHEY and SMNVEV (reference sequence). The CDR3 DNA reads TGTGCCAGCAGTCATAAGTGGGGGGAATCCTACAATGAGCAGTTCTTC. Residues: CASSHKWGESYNEQFF.

The V gene is TRBV4-2, the J gene TRBJ1-4; a possible D gene is TRBD1 (5 bases). The germline V gene encodes CDR1 LGHNA and CDR2 YNFKEQ. This CDR3 contains 15 residues. Deletions cut 1 base from V and 7 bases from J, with 13 bases between. CDR3 in DNA: TGTGCCAGCAGCCAAGCGGAAGGGGCGAGTGAAAAACTGTTTTTT. It codes for CASSQAEGASEKLFF.

The V gene is TRBV6-1, the J gene TRBJ2-2, with D hard to call. This CDR3 region has 14 residues. Germline V gene lookup returns CDR1 MNHNS and CDR2 SASEGT. V lost 0 bases to trimming and J lost 6 bases, with 8 bases between them. CDR3 sequence reads: CASSEAQYAGELFF. DNA for the CDR3: TGTGCCAGCAGTGAAGCGCAGTATGCCGGGGAGCTGTTTTTT.

A word on this clone: Within the sample, other DNA sequences also encode this same CDR3. The rearrangement links TRBV11-2 to TRBJ2-7; unclear D gene. CDR3 size: 13 residues. Germline V gene sequence: CDR1 SGHAT, CDR2 FQNNGV. Trimming pared 5 bases from V and 2 bases from J, leaving 10 bases between. Here the CDR3 reads CASSLGLPYEQYF. The CDR3 DNA reads TGTGCCAGCAGCCTCGGCCTCCCCTACGAGCAGTACTTC.

The V call is TRBV5-4, the J call TRBJ2-7; D possibly corresponds to TRBD1 (6 bases). CDR3 length equals 13 residues. Trimming took off 2 bases at V and 10 bases at J, with 16 bases between the two ends. Per the germline V gene, CDR1 is SGHNT and CDR2 is YYREEE (reference sequence). The CDR3 sequence: CASSFSPEDSQYF. CDR3 coding DNA: TGTGCCAGCAGCTTCAGCCCGGAGGACAGCCAGTACTTC.

The V call is TRBV28, the J call TRBJ2-7; TRBD1 might be the D (5 bases). The germline V gene has CDR1 MDHEN and CDR2 SYDVKM. V gave up 5 bases and J gave up 7 bases, with 15 bases separating them. This CDR3 comprises 13 residues. The CDR3, as DNA: TGTGCCAGCAGTGGTACGCAGGGCTCGGAGCAGTACTTC. Residues: CASSGTQGSEQYF.

The gene calls are TRBV4-3 and TRBJ2-1; 8 bases align to TRBD2. The CDR3 is 18 residues long. The germline V gene encodes CDR1 LGHNA and CDR2 YSLEER. With 0 bases clipped from V and 4 bases from J, the junction kept 11 bases outside the gene matches. The CDR3 spells CASSQDSGGLGFYNEQFF. Written as DNA, the CDR3 is TGCGCCAGCAGCCAAGATTCTGGGGGACTAGGGTTTTACAATGAGCAGTTCTTC.

The J gene is TRBJ2-1, the V gene TRBV10-3; TRBD2 matches 7 bases. CDR1 and CDR2 from the germline V gene are ENHRY and SYGVKD. The trim removed 8 bases at V and 6 bases at J, leaving 10 bases unmatched. There are 14 residues in the CDR3. CDR3 nucleotide sequence: TGTGCCATCGGTTCCGAGACTAGCACCAATGAGCAGTTCTTC. This codes for CAIGSETSTNEQFF.

The chain combines TRBV7-9 with TRBJ1-1, with D perhaps matching TRBD1 (6 bases). This CDR3 spans 18 amino acids. The V gene's germline CDR1 is SEHNR and CDR2 FQNEAQ (reference sequence). V lost 0 bases, J lost 2 bases, and 19 bases lay in between. The CDR3 loop reads CASSLAATGSGLNTEAFF. In nucleotides, the CDR3 is TGTGCCAGCAGCTTAGCCGCTACAGGGTCGGGTTTAAACACTGAAGCTTTCTTT. Full variable domain (remainder filled in from reference TRBV7-9 and TRBJ1-1): DTGVSQNPRHKITKRGQNVTFRCDPISEHNRLYWYRQTLGQGPEFLTYFQNEAQLEKSRLLSDRFSAERPKGSFSTLEIQRTEQGDSAMYLCASSLAATGSGLNTEAFFGQGTRLTVV.

This clone occurred a few times. The chain has TRBV4-2 and TRBJ1-6, with TRBD1 identical over 7 bases. This CDR3 comprises 13 residues. Germline lookup yields CDR1 LGHNA and CDR2 YNFKEQ. J was trimmed by 7 bases and V by 3 bases; bases with no gene match: 0. The CDR3, as DNA: TGTGCCAGCAGCCAGGGACAGAATTCACCCCTCCACTTT. Translated, it gives CASSQGQNSPLHF.

The chain combines TRBV14 with TRBJ2-7, with TRBD2 identical over 13 bases. Looked up from germline, CDR1 is SGHDN and CDR2 is FVKESK. This CDR3 spans 15 amino acids. The trim removed 4 bases at V and 6 bases at J, leaving 6 bases unmatched. CDR3 amino acids: CASSLTGLAGVEQYF. The CDR3 nucleotides read TGTGCCAGCAGCCTAACAGGACTAGCGGGAGTCGAGCAGTACTTC.

This clone was counted once. The chain uses TRBV9 and TRBJ2-3, with a possible D match to TRBD1 (5 bases). The CDR3 is 12 amino acids. The V end was cut by 7 bases, the J end by 1 base, with 7 bases between. Germline-derived CDR1 and CDR2 are SGDLS and YYNGEE. CDR3 in amino acids: CASARGTDTQYF. DNA for the CDR3: TGTGCCAGCGCCAGGGGCACAGATACGCAGTATTTT.

The chain links TRBV27 to TRBJ2-7; D is tentatively TRBD1 or TRBD2 (7 bases each). Germline CDR1 and CDR2: MNHEY and SMNVEV (reference sequence). The CDR3 consists of 14 residues. V gave up 6 bases and J gave up 2 bases, with 14 bases separating them. The CDR3 nucleotides read TGTGCCAGCAGATTCTCAGGGGGGGCCTACGAGCAGTACTTC. It is translated as CASRFSGGAYEQYF.

V usage is TRBV28 and J usage is TRBJ2-7, with 7 bases aligning to TRBD1. This CDR3 is built from 11 residues. The junction had 5 bases not matched to a gene; V was cut back by 6 bases and J by 9 bases. Germline lookup yields CDR1 MDHEN and CDR2 SYDVKM. CDR3 residues: CASSPGGVQYF. CDR3 nucleotide sequence: TGTGCCAGCAGCCCAGGGGGTGTGCAGTACTTC.

The V call is TRBV5-1, the J call TRBJ2-5, with D perhaps given as TRBD1 or TRBD2 (5 bases each). The length of the CDR3 is 16 residues. CDR1 and CDR2 (germline): SGHRS, YFSETQ. Trimming took off 0 bases at V and 3 bases at J, with 15 bases between the two ends. The chain's CDR3 is CASSLEEWGFKETQYF. Written as DNA, the CDR3 is TGCGCCAGCAGCTTGGAGGAATGGGGGTTTAAAGAGACCCAGTACTTC.

The rearrangement links TRBV19 to TRBJ1-1, with D possibly matching TRBD1 (5 bases). This CDR3 comprises 14 residues. Germline CDR1 reads LNHDA; CDR2 reads SQIVND (reference sequence). The V end was cut by 10 bases, the J end by 0 bases, with 15 bases between. CDR3: CATGAGDVNTEAFF. CDR3 DNA sequence: TGTGCCACTGGGGCCGGGGATGTGAACACTGAAGCTTTCTTT.

The chain links TRBV6-1 to TRBJ1-1; no reliable D call. Germline V gene lookup returns CDR1 MNHNS and CDR2 SASEGT. The CDR3 is 14 residues long. V lost 0 bases, J lost 0 bases, and 5 bases lay in between. The CDR3: CASSEAIMNTEAFF. The CDR3 nucleotides are TGTGCCAGCAGTGAAGCTATAATGAACACTGAAGCTTTCTTT.